One sample yielded the 7 T cell receptor beta chains listed below, sequenced in a study of spatial heterogeneity in lung cancer. Time point in this sample: sample taken at primary tumor resection. Study-level points and caveats: Expanded alpha and beta TCR counts within tumors tracked tumor mutation counts.

Antigens of these TCRs are unknown. TCRdb reanalysed the 5' RACE reads using MiXCR and keeps one entry per CDR3 protein. There are 2,500 to 3,000 distinct CDR3 sequences in the sample; under 55% occur only once, and around two thirds lies in the top ten. Sequences were derived from lung tumor tissue, sampled at surgery. The receptors shown here come from a male donor with early-stage non-small cell lung cancer.

This clonotype is medium-sized (0.01 to 0.1%) in the sample. This rearrangement joins TRBV6-5 to TRBJ2-2, with TRBD2 identical over 13 bases. With V trimmed by 7 bases and J by 2 bases, 13 bases remained unmatched. The CDR3 extends over 19 amino acids. The germline gives CDR1 MNHEY, CDR2 SVGAGI. CDR3 amino acids: CASKTGQTSGRRNTGELFF. The CDR3 DNA follows: TGTGCCAGCAAGACCGGTCAGACTAGCGGGAGGCGTAACACCGGGGAGCTGTTTTTT.

V usage is TRBV6-2 or TRBV6-3 and J usage is TRBJ1-6, with D uncertain. Trimming stripped 7 bases from V and 9 bases from J, with 19 bases between. Germline V gives CDR1 MNHEY, CDR2 SVGEGT. This CDR3 comprises 15 residues. The CDR3 region has the DNA TGTGCCAGCACCTCCTCGGCCGGGGATTCTTCACCCCTCCACTTT. Translating gives CASTSSAGDSSPLHF.

J is TRBJ2-1 and V is TRBV28; 14 bases line up with TRBD2. Germline V lookup: CDR1 MDHEN, CDR2 SYDVKM. This CDR3 comprises 15 residues. V was pared by 10 bases and J by 15 bases, with 17 bases of the junction left unmatched. The CDR3 nucleotides are TGTGCCACCAAACCGGGACTAGCGGGAGCGGGGAGTGTGTTCTTC. Its translation: CATKPGLAGAGSVFF.

The chain recombines TRBV9 with TRBJ2-3; 10 positions match TRBD2. The CDR3 contains 16 residues. The V and J ends lost 0 bases and 6 bases, in that order; junction bases with no gene match: 7. Per germline, CDR1 SGDLS and CDR2 YYNGEE. The CDR3 DNA follows: TGTGCCAGCAGCGTAGCTCCTACTAGCGGGGTGGATACGCAGTATTTT. This sequence encodes CASSVAPTSGVDTQYF.

The chain links TRBV18 to TRBJ1-1; D remains ambiguous. Germline V gene data show CDR1 as KGHSH and CDR2 as LQKENI. V lost 6 bases and J 1 base, leaving 27 bases between the germline ends. The CDR3 consists of 19 residues. CDR3 sequence (DNA): TGTGCCAGCTCCCAAAACGGACCGATGGGCCGCCCTTCGAACACTGAAGCTTTCTTT. It codes for CASSQNGPMGRPSNTEAFF.

Judged by abundance, this clonotype is medium-sized. The chain links TRBV7-2 to TRBJ1-1; D is uncertain. Germline V CDR1 and CDR2: SGHTA, FQGNSA. V was pared by 11 bases and J by 3 bases, with 16 bases between. The CDR3 contains 13 residues. CDR3 residues: CAGRQPGDTEAFF. In DNA, the CDR3 is TGTGCCGGGAGGCAGCCCGGGGACACTGAAGCTTTCTTT.

The gene calls are TRBV7-2 and TRBJ1-5, with D unresolved. Trimming shortened V by 3 bases and J by 4 bases, and 13 bases separated the two germline ends. CDR3 length: 15 amino acids. Germline V gene data show CDR1 as SGHTA and CDR2 as FQGNSA. The CDR3 sequence is CASSFAGNVNQPQHF. CDR3 sequence (DNA): TGTGCCAGCAGCTTCGCTGGTAACGTAAATCAGCCCCAGCATTTT.